The clone carrying this T cell receptor (beta chain) was recorded only once. This record comes from a study of blood T cell repertoires in COVID-19. The wider study: Sample material is recorded as cDNA or gDNA derived from T cells, B-cell-depleted T cells, or PBMCs.

In the original workflow: Estimated nucleated cell counts came from reference gene primer amplification. Sequenced by immunoSEQ multiplex PCR; TCRdb stores in-frame clones only, minus some. V and J calls and clone size are copied from that table; D and trimming were computed from the DNA. The sample lists 50,000 to 55,000 clones, 80% to 90% seen once, with 4% in the top ten. The sequenced sample was peripheral blood. The sequence was obtained from a man aged 45-65 years with acute or convalescent COVID-19.

The DNA of the CDR3 is TGTGCCAGCAGTAACAGGGGCCGGAGCTCCTACAATGAGCAGTTCTTC. It codes for CASSNRGRSSYNEQFF. The rearrangement uses TRBV28 and TRBJ2-1, with 7 bases lining up with TRBD1. J gave up 0 bases and V 5 bases, and 7 bases lay outside the gene matches. Germline CDR1 is MDHEN and CDR2 is SYDVKM. The CDR3 runs 16 residues.